This TCR beta chain was sequenced for a study of T cell clones after liver transplantation. Here immunoSEQ multiplex PCR was the method, and the copy in TCRdb shows in-frame clones only, minus some. The sample has 95,000 to 110,000 clones, around four fifths seen once; the top ten hold 0.8% to 1%. Germline V gene lookup returns CDR1 KGHSH and CDR2 LQKENI. The ends lost 3 bases at V and 4 bases at J; junction bases unmatched: 4. This CDR3 comprises 15 residues. The sample in question was CD4+ T cells from blood, obtained before liver transplant. The rearrangement joins TRBV18 to TRBJ2-4, with 9 nucleotides matching TRBD1. The receptor was derived from a human donor who received a liver transplant. The CDR3: CASSPGGQGKNIQYF. The DNA of the CDR3 is TGTGCCAGCTCACCGGGGGGACAGGGTAAAAACATTCAGTACTTC.